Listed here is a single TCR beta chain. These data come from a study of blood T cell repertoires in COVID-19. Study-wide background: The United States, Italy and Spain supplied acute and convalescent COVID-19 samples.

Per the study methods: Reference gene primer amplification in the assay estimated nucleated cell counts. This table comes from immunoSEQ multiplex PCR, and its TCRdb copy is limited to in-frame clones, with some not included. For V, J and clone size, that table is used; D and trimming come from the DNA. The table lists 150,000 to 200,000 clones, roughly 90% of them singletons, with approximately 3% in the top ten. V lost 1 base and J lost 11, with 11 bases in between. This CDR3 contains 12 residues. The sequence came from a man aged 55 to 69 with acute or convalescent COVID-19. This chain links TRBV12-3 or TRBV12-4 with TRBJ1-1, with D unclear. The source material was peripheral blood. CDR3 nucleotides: TGTGCCAGCAGTTTAGGATCGGTTCGTGCTTTCTTT. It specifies CASSLGSVRAFF.